This TCR beta chain emerged from a study of shared clonotypes between healthy human individuals. Study outcomes and limitations: Naive subsets tended to show greater estimated richness than memory subsets.

Only in-frame clones appear in the TCRdb table, and some are missing; sequencing was by immunoSEQ multiplex PCR. Altogether 2 million to 3 million clones are present, approximately 94% being singletons, with the ten largest covering 0.13% to 0.15%. Looked up from germline, CDR1 is SGDLS and CDR2 is YYNGEE. This CDR3 spans 13 amino acids. Between the trimmed V and J ends, which lost 0 bases and 3 bases, there was a span of 3 bases. Healthy and HIV-negative, the adult donors had no recent acute infections or vaccinations. A CD45RA-negative memory subset and a CD45RA+ naive subset were separated from the CD4+ cells. Turning to this clone: Its matching antigen is unknown. This same CDR3 is encoded by further DNA sequences in the sample.

Material: naive CD4+ T cells sorted from blood. The subset here: CD45RA+ positively selected. This clonotype was sampled from a man aged 18-30 years in good health. The gene calls are TRBV9 and TRBJ2-2, with D unresolved. The CDR3 DNA follows: TGTGCCAGCAGCGTAGTATACACCGGGGAGCTGTTTTTT. This codes for CASSVVYTGELFF.